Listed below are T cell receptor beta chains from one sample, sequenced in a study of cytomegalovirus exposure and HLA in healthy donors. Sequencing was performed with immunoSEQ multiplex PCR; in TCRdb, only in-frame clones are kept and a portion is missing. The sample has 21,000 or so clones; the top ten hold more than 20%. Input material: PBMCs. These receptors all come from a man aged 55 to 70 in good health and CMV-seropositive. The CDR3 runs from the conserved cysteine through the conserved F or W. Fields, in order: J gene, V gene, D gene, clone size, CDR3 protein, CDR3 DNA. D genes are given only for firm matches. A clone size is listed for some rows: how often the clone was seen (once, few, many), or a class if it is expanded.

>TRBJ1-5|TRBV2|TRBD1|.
CASGDRNSNQPQHF
TGTGCCAGCGGGGACAGAAATAGCAATCAGCCCCAGCATTTT
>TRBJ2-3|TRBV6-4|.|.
CAGLGGSSTDTQYF
TGTGCCGGCCTGGGGGGATCGAGCACAGATACGCAGTATTTT
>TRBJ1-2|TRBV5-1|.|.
CASSTTLQGFPYYGYTF
TGCGCCAGCAGCACGACTTTACAGGGATTCCCCTATTATGGCTACACCTTC
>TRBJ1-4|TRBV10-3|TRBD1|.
CAIGDRGTTNEKLFF
TGTGCCATCGGTGACAGGGGTACAACTAATGAAAAACTGTTTTTT
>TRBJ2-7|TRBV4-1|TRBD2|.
CASSQLDLGSGGYEQYF
TGCGCCAGCAGCCAACTCGACCTCGGGTCGGGGGGCTACGAGCAGTACTTC
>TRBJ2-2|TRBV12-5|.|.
CASGQEGPGELFF
TGTGCTAGTGGCCAGGAGGGACCCGGGGAGCTGTTTTTT
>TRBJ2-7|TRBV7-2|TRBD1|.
CASSFRDRRWAYEQYF
TGTGCCAGCAGCTTTAGGGACAGGCGTTGGGCCTACGAGCAGTACTTC
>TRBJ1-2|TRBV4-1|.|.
CASSQDRGRNYGYTF
TGCGCCAGCAGCCAAGACAGGGGAAGGAACTATGGCTACACCTTC
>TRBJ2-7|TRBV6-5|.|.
CASSPQGHEQYF
TGTGCCAGCAGTCCTCAGGGGCACGAGCAGTACTTC
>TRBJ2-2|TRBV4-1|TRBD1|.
CASSRSGTGGMNTGELFF
TGCGCCAGCAGCCGTTCCGGGACAGGGGGCATGAACACCGGGGAGCTGTTTTTT
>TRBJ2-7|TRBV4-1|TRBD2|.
CASSQTWGGLIYEQYF
TGCGCCAGCAGCCAAACATGGGGGGGACTTATCTACGAGCAGTACTTC
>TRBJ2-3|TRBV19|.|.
CASSNSNTQYF
TGTGCCAGTAGTAACTCAAATACGCAGTATTTT
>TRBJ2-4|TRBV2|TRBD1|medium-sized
CASSSGTGQDIQYF
TGTGCCAGCAGCTCCGGGACAGGGCAAGACATTCAGTACTTC
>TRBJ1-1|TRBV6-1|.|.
CASSGKPSDTEAFF
TGTGCCAGCAGTGGCAAACCTAGTGACACTGAAGCTTTCTTT
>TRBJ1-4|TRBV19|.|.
CASSRPGDGNEKLFF
TGTGCCAGTAGTCGGCCAGGGGACGGTAATGAAAAACTGTTTTTT
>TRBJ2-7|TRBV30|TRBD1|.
CAWSPTGRSYEQYF
TGTGCCTGGAGTCCGACAGGGAGATCCTACGAGCAGTACTTC
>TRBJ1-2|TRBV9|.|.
CASSGGRPNYGYTF
TGTGCCAGCAGCGGGGGCAGGCCTAACTATGGCTACACCTTC
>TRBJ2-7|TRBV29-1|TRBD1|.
CSVDPQGDSAYEQYF
TGCAGCGTGGATCCACAGGGGGATAGCGCCTACGAGCAGTACTTC
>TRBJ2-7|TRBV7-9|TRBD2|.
CASRMSGTGEQYF
TGTGCCAGCAGAATGAGCGGGACCGGCGAGCAGTACTTC
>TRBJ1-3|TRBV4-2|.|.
CASSQDGQRASSGNNIYF
TGTGCCAGCAGCCAAGATGGGCAGAGGGCTTCCTCTGGAAACAACATATATTTT
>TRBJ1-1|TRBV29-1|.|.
CSVAFTLNAEAFF
TGCAGCGTGGCCTTCACCTTGAACGCTGAAGCTTTCTTT
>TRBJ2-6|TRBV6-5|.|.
CASSTQGAGANVLTF
TGTGCCAGCTCCACACAGGGAGCTGGGGCCAACGTCCTGACTTTC
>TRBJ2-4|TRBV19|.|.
CASSTSRVSGKNIQYF
TGTGCCAGTAGTACGTCCAGGGTCTCGGGCAAAAACATTCAGTACTTC
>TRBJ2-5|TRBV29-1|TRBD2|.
CSVATSGGQETQYF
TGCAGCGTCGCCACTAGCGGGGGGCAAGAGACCCAGTACTTC
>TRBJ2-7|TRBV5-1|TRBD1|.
CASSLAGDRGSYEQYF
TGCGCCAGCAGCTTGGCAGGGGACAGGGGCTCCTACGAGCAGTACTTC
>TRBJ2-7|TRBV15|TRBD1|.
CATSRAWTGAGEQYF
TGTGCCACCAGCAGGGCATGGACAGGGGCGGGGGAGCAGTACTTC
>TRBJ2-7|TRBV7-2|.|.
CASTKGGSSYEQYF
TGTGCCAGCACCAAGGGGGGGAGCTCCTACGAGCAGTACTTC
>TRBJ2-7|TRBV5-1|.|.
CASSSGQGPEQYF
TGCGCCAGCAGCTCAGGGCAGGGTCCCGAGCAGTACTTC
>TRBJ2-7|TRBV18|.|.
CASSTTGQAYEQYF
TGTGCCAGCTCAACGACTGGACAAGCCTACGAGCAGTACTTC
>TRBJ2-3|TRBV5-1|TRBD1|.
CASSVDRGRTDTQYF
TGCGCCAGCAGCGTGGACAGGGGAAGGACAGATACGCAGTATTTT
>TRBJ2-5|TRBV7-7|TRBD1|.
CASSLGGQGSGETQYF
TGTGCCAGCAGCTTAGGGGGACAGGGGTCGGGGGAGACCCAGTACTTC
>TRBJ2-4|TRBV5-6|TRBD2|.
CASRLAGGTGALFF
TGTGCCAGCAGACTAGCGGGAGGGACCGGGGCCTTGTTCTTC
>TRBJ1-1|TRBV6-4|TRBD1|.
CASTKQGGTGDNTEAFF
TGTGCCAGCACAAAACAGGGGGGGACAGGGGACAACACTGAAGCTTTCTTT
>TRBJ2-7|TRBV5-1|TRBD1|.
CASSSRQGTAYEQYF
TGCGCCAGCAGCTCTAGACAGGGAACCGCCTACGAGCAGTACTTC
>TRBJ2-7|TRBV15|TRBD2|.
CATSRDSGSGSYEQYF
TGTGCCACCAGCAGAGATAGCGGGAGCGGGTCCTACGAGCAGTACTTC
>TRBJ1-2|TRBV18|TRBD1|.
CASSPGQALGYTF
TGTGCCAGCTCACCGGGACAGGCCCTGGGCTACACCTTC
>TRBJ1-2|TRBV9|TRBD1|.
CASSVPTGVDGYTF
TGTGCCAGCAGCGTACCGACAGGGGTTGATGGCTACACCTTC
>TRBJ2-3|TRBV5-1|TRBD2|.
CASSLVGGSRADTQYF
TGCGCCAGCAGCTTGGTGGGCGGGAGCCGAGCAGATACGCAGTATTTT
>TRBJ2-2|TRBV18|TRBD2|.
CASSPGLAKTGVGELFF
TGTGCCAGCTCCCCGGGACTAGCGAAAACAGGAGTCGGGGAGCTGTTTTTT
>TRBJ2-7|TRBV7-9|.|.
CASSPSRYEQYF
TGTGCCAGCAGCCCCTCCCGGTACGAGCAGTACTTC
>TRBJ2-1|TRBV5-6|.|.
CASSFGSDVYNEQFF
TGTGCCAGCAGCTTTGGGAGCGACGTTTACAATGAGCAGTTCTTC
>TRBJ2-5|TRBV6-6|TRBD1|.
CASTGQGAETQYF
TGTGCCAGCACCGGACAGGGGGCGGAGACCCAGTACTTC
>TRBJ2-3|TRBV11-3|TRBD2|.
CASSPTSGSTDTQYF
TGTGCCAGCAGCCCGACTAGCGGGAGCACAGATACGCAGTATTTT
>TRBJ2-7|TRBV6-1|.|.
CASSEGMTLIYEQYF
TGTGCCAGCAGTGAAGGGATGACACTTATCTACGAGCAGTACTTC
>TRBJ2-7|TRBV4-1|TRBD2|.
CASSQVTAGAIGDEQYF
TGCGCCAGCAGCCAAGTTACAGCGGGAGCGATAGGGGACGAGCAGTACTTC
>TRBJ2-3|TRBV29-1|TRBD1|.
CSVTDRGAADTQYF
TGCAGCGTTACAGACAGGGGGGCCGCAGATACGCAGTATTTT
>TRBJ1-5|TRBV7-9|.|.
CASSLGVNQPQHF
TGTGCCAGCAGCCTAGGCGTCAATCAGCCCCAGCATTTT
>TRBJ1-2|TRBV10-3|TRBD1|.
CAISLRQGLGGGYTF
TGTGCCATCAGCCTAAGACAGGGCCTCGGGGGTGGCTACACCTTC
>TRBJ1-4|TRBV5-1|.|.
CASSLGPGGEKLFF
TGCGCCAGCAGCTTGGGCCCAGGCGGGGAAAAACTGTTTTTT
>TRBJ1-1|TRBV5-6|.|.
CASTLQGEAFF
TGTGCCAGCACCCTACAGGGTGAAGCTTTCTTT
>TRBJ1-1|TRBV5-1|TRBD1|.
CASSLLTGGLDTEAFF
TGCGCCAGCAGCTTGTTGACAGGGGGCCTGGACACTGAAGCTTTCTTT
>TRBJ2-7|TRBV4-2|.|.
CASSQGGPAGEQYF
TGTGCCAGCAGCCAAGGCGGTCCCGCGGGGGAGCAGTACTTC
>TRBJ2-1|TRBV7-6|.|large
CASSLETGLPRINEQFF
TGTGCCAGCAGCTTAGAAACTGGGCTCCCCCGGATCAATGAGCAGTTCTTC
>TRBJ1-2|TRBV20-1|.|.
CSARTPYGYTF
TGCAGTGCTAGGACACCTTATGGCTACACCTTC
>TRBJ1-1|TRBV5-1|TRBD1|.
CASSLGDRVNTEAFF
TGCGCCAGCAGCTTGGGGGACAGGGTGAACACTGAAGCTTTCTTT
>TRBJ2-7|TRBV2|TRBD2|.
CASSQGLAGGSYEQYF
TGTGCCAGCAGCCAGGGACTAGCGGGAGGCTCCTACGAGCAGTACTTC
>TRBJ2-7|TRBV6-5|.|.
CASSYSAGRYEQYF
TGTGCCAGCAGTTACTCAGCGGGCCGGTACGAGCAGTACTTC
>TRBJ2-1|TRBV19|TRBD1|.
CASSIGSGGNEQFF
TGTGCCAGTAGTATAGGATCAGGGGGCAATGAGCAGTTCTTC
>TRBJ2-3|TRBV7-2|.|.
CASSLNLVNGYF
TGTGCCAGCAGCTTAAATCTAGTTAATGGGTATTTT